This section outlines one T cell receptor beta chain sequence together with its context. Its antigen specificity is not known. It has no much larger one-base neighbor in the sample; base qualities were not kept. The V end loses 2 bases and the J end loses 6 bases, and a stretch of 14 bases separates them. Per the germline V gene (reference sequence), SEHNR is the CDR1 and FQNEAQ is the CDR2. The CDR3 starts with the cysteine, ends with the phenylalanine, and has 15 residues. Only the CDR3 region is kept as DNA, spanning 45 bases read in frame from base 1. These data belong to a study of T cell responses to AZD1222 COVID-19 vaccine (dated by TCRdb to the early 2020s). About the study as a whole: TCR sequencing was performed for 230 to 250 trial participants, of whom approximately 200 were given two doses of AZD1222 and roughly 25 were given two doses of MenACWY control vaccine. Trial participants were enrolled into age subgroups of 18-55, 56-69 and 70-plus years, which contained about 160, 30 and 59 TCR-sequenced participants, respectively.

The CDR3 regions of human TCRbeta chains were analyzed by immunosequencing. Concerning the study's data processing: Repertoire TCRs were checked for matches against a reference library of SARS-CoV-2-specific TCRs that had been generated using the MIRA antigen-specificity platform. Breadth was defined as the fraction of unique TCRs that were SARS-CoV-2-associated, and depth was defined as the fraction of total T cells that were SARS-CoV-2-associated. Each spike-specific TCR was assigned to its reactive spike region and to a CD4 or CD8 class using the MIRA data. Log10-transformed breadth and depth values were compared by one-way ANOVA with Sidak's multiple comparisons tests. Here the immuneACCESS table is served through TCRdb, limited to in-frame sequences with V and J called. Missing clones are a known gap in these copies; in checked studies unresolved V genes cover under half, and the rest lacks a known reason. That table furnishes V, J and clone size, whereas the DNA furnished D and trimming. Present in this sample are 140,000 to 150,000 clones, approximately 90% of which were seen just once. The biggest ten clones account for approximately 3.8% of the sample.

What the study reported, not specific to this receptor: Conclusions about previously exposed vaccinees are limited because only 5 or 6 AZD1222 recipients were SARS-CoV-2 seropositive at baseline. Participants were mostly white British and included more females than males, and it was suggested by the authors that clonal diversity may have been underestimated. The vaccine-associated CD4 TCRs covered the entire spike protein, and the dominant responses fell in regions 160-218 and 743-854. No day 14 peak-response samples were available, so repertoires were characterized only after the peak T cell response. The 56-69-year group was small, and its depth increase did not reach significance, likely because of low power. Spike-specific TCR breadth and depth rose significantly after two AZD1222 doses compared with day 0 and with MenACWY recipients. Epitopes outside the regions mutated in the B.1.351 and B.1.1.7 variants were reportedly recognized by nearly half of the unique spike-specific TCRs.

The sample's time point, from its label and the paper: about 28 days (+/-7) after the second vaccine dose. AZD1222 recipients with second doses at about 4 weeks or about 12 weeks were pooled, because spike-specific TCR depth and breadth did not differ between schedules. The vaccinee samples were drawn from two UK trials, COV001 and COV002, one of which was a single-blind randomized controlled phase 2/3 trial testing AZD1222 (ChAdOx1 nCoV-19) in healthy adults. Trial participant PBMC samples were collected at day 0 and day 28 after the second dose for TCRbeta chain sequencing. The sequence came from an adult who received the AZD1222 COVID-19 vaccine. Recombination linked TRBV7-9 to TRBJ1-3, with the D gene call left open. The material sequenced was peripheral blood, taken 28 days after the second AZD1222 dose. The base sequence is TGTGCCAGCAGCTTAACGGTCTACAGAGAAAACACCATATATTTT. Its protein reads: CASSLTVYRENTIYF.